One TCR beta chain is described in this entry. Its target is not known. The protocol was immunoSEQ multiplex PCR, while the TCRdb copy is restricted to in-frame clones and leaves out a portion. The sample carries about 28,000 clones, about 70% recorded once. The unexposed donors gave CD4+ T cells in about 2011-2018, prior to COVID-19. The cells were cultured for over eight days before CD4+ T cells were isolated. The data are from a study of CD4 T cells in relation to SARS-CoV-2 and coronaviruses. Study as a whole: No peptide or an HIV-1 Nef peptide pool served as negative control. Overall study findings and caveats: Compared with monoreactive clones, crossreactive clones showed significantly weaker SARS-CoV-2 expansion.

The V end lost 3 bases, the J end lost 8 bases, and 11 bases lay between the germline ends. The germline CDR1 and CDR2 sequences are SGHRS and YFSETQ. The CDR3 contains 12 residues. Specimen: CD4+ T cells from PBMCs, cultured in vitro. The clonotype comes from a human donor in good health. This chain links TRBV5-1 with TRBJ1-2, with D unclear. CDR3 residues: CASSSDSWGYTF. The DNA of the CDR3 is TGCGCCAGCAGCTCCGACTCCTGGGGCTACACCTTC. Full variable domain (remainder filled in from reference TRBV5-1 and TRBJ1-2): KAGVTQTPRYLIKTRGQQVTLSCSPISGHRSVSWYQQTPGQGLQFLFEYFSETQRNKGNFPGRFSGRQFSNSRSEMNVSTLELGDSALYLCASSSDSWGYTFGSGTRLTVV.